The 31 T cell receptor beta chains presented below share a single source sample, sequenced in a study of T cells in Graves' hyperthyroidism and ophthalmopathy. What was amplified from RNA transcripts were TCR beta CDR3 regions. First-round RT-PCR of the TCR CDR3 relied on the HTBI primer set. Via MiXCR, TCRdb re-called the multiplex PCR reads, giving one row per CDR3 protein. The table has about 400,000 distinct CDR3 sequences, about 15% seen once; the top ten hold around a third. The sequencing input was blood. The source is a woman aged 25 to 39 with Graves' hyperthyroidism.

The V gene is TRBV7-2, the J gene TRBJ2-1, with D unclear. This CDR3 region has 15 residues. V dropped 7 bases and J dropped 3 bases, with 16 bases sitting between them. The V gene's germline CDR1 is SGHTA and CDR2 FQGNSA. CDR3 sequence: CASNHLRTHYNEQFF. The DNA of the CDR3 is TGTGCCAGCAACCATCTTAGAACCCACTACAATGAGCAGTTCTTC.

This clonotype has a count of ten or more. This chain joins TRBV7-2 and TRBJ2-5; 7 nucleotides align to TRBD1. From germline, CDR1 is SGHTA and CDR2 FQGNSA. The CDR3 is made up of 14 amino acids. The V and J ends lost 6 bases and 1 base, in that order; junction bases with no gene match: 5. The CDR3 DNA reads TGTGCCAGCAGTCTCGGGACAGTCCAAGAGACCCAGTACTTC. It codes for CASSLGTVQETQYF.

As regards this clonotype: Possible read error: a much larger clone is one base away. The chain is built from TRBV20-1 and TRBJ2-1; 7 bases align to TRBD1. This CDR3 contains 14 residues. Unmatched junction bases numbered 15, after V lost 6 bases and J lost 10 bases. Germline V CDR1 and CDR2: DFQATT, SNEGSKA (reference sequence). The CDR3 DNA is TGCAGTGCCAGACACAGGGAAGGGGGCTACGAGCAGTTCTTC. Its protein is CSARHREGGYEQFF.

This chain's CDR3 is CSVEVTDNQPQHF. CDR3 bases: TGCAGCGTTGAGGTGACAGACAATCAGCCCCAGCATTTT. The V call is TRBV29-1, the J call TRBJ1-5; D perhaps matches TRBD1 (5 bases). The germline V gene has CDR1 SQVTM and CDR2 ANQGSEA. The CDR3 contains 13 residues. With 3 bases removed from V and 3 bases from J, the gap between germline ends came to 9 bases.

The chain uses TRBV2 and TRBJ2-2, with TRBD2 matching over 10 bases. CDR1 SNHLY and CDR2 FYNNEI come from the germline V gene. The CDR3 contains 20 residues. The J segment lost 2 bases and the V segment lost 4 bases, leaving 16 bases of the junction unmatched. The CDR3 is CASSGQGAKLAGLNTGELFF. CDR3 DNA sequence: TGTGCCAGCAGTGGGCAGGGGGCAAAACTAGCGGGACTCAACACCGGGGAGCTGTTTTTT.

This clonotype has at least ten counts. The chain is built from TRBV6-1 and TRBJ1-5, with 7 bases matching TRBD1. This CDR3 is built from 13 residues. The germline V gene encodes CDR1 MNHNS and CDR2 SASEGT. After removal of 9 bases from V and 2 bases from J, the junction contained 4 bases not matched to a gene. CDR3 sequence (DNA): TGTGCCAGTGTTGGACAGGGCAATCAGCCCCAGCATTTT. It is translated as CASVGQGNQPQHF.

This clonotype was detected ten times or more. The chain has TRBV7-3 and TRBJ2-1, with 7 bases matching TRBD2. Per germline, CDR1 SGHTA and CDR2 FQGTGA. V shed 4 bases, J shed 14 bases, and the junction held 5 bases outside the gene matches. CDR3 size: 11 residues. CDR3 bases: TGTGCCAGCAGCTCCGGACTAGAAAAGTTCTTC. Its translation is CASSSGLEKFF.

The rearrangement uses TRBV19 and TRBJ2-3; 9 positions match TRBD1. The CDR3 extends over 14 amino acids. V shed 6 bases, J shed 3 bases, and the junction held 4 bases outside the gene matches. Germline assignment: CDR1 LNHDA and CDR2 SQIVND (reference sequence). The CDR3 is CASRGTGNTDTQYF. The CDR3, as DNA: TGTGCCAGTAGGGGGACAGGGAATACAGATACGCAGTATTTT.

This clonotype was seen a few times. This sequence joins TRBV20-1 and TRBJ2-1; the D gene is possibly TRBD2 (5 bases). The CDR3 runs to 12 residues. CDR1 is DFQATT and CDR2 is SNEGSKA in the germline V gene (reference sequence). Trimming shortened V by 3 bases and J by 7 bases, and 10 bases separated the two germline ends. The CDR3 reads CSASMGGNEQFF. The CDR3 nucleotides are TGCAGTGCTAGTATGGGCGGGAATGAGCAGTTCTTC.

The sample holds many counts of this clonotype. CDR3: CASGGPELQFF. DNA of the CDR3: TGTGCCAGCGGAGGTCCGGAGCTGCAGTTCTTC. The rearrangement uses TRBV2 and TRBJ2-1; tentative D call: TRBD2 (5 bases). CDR1 and CDR2 (germline): SNHLY, FYNNEI. This CDR3 comprises 11 residues. The V gene lost 8 bases and the J gene lost 12 bases, with 14 bases spanning the gap.

The chain employs TRBV18 and TRBJ1-5; D is unclear. CDR3 length: 14 residues. The ends were cut back, 2 bases at V and 2 bases at J, with 7 bases in the middle. Germline CDR1 reads KGHSH; CDR2 reads LQKENI. CDR3 DNA: TGTGCCAGCTCACCATTGAATGGCAATCAGCCCCAGCATTTT. Translated, it gives CASSPLNGNQPQHF.

This clonotype was found a few times. The V call is TRBV2, the J call TRBJ2-1; 7 bases are shared with TRBD1. J gave up 8 bases and V 5 bases, and 12 bases lay outside the gene matches. CDR1 SNHLY and CDR2 FYNNEI come from the germline V gene. This CDR3 is 15 amino acids long. CDR3 sequence: CASSKQGSPTDEQFF. CDR3 DNA sequence: TGTGCCAGCAGTAAACAGGGGTCCCCCACCGATGAGCAGTTCTTC.

There are many counts of this clonotype. The chain couples TRBV3-1 to TRBJ1-1, with a tentative D call TRBD1 (6 bases). Trimming shortened V by 1 base and J by 4 bases, and 10 bases separated the two germline ends. CDR3 length: 14 residues. Germline-derived CDR1 and CDR2 are LGHDT and YNNKEL (reference sequence). The CDR3 spells CASSQGGHRTEAFF. The CDR3 DNA sequence: TGTGCCAGCAGCCAAGGGGGGCATCGCACTGAAGCTTTCTTT.

This clonotype was seen ten or more times. The chain carries TRBV12-3 or TRBV12-4 and TRBJ2-7, with D perhaps matching TRBD1 (5 bases). The CDR3 sequence is 15 residues long. Trimming shortened V by 5 bases and J by 0 bases, and 14 bases separated the two germline ends. The CDR3 loop reads CASSPRARASYEQYF. CDR3 nucleotides: TGTGCCAGCAGTCCACGTGCCAGGGCCTCCTACGAGCAGTACTTC.

The sample holds many counts of this clonotype. J is TRBJ2-1 and V is TRBV2; 10 bases are shared with TRBD2. The CDR3 is 14 residues long. V lost 11 bases, J lost 9 bases, and 13 bases stayed unmatched. Germline V gene lookup returns CDR1 SNHLY and CDR2 FYNNEI. CDR3 protein: CAGKTSGKRGEQFF. Written as DNA, the CDR3 is TGTGCCGGAAAAACTAGCGGGAAACGCGGTGAGCAGTTCTTC.

The chain employs TRBV7-8 and TRBJ2-7, with TRBD1 matching 9 bases. J was trimmed by 9 bases and V by 1 base; bases with no gene match: 13. The CDR3 is made up of 16 amino acids. Germline CDR1 reads SGHVS; CDR2 reads FQNEAQ. The CDR3 bases are TGTGCCAGCAGCTTAGGGTCTGGGACAGGGCTACTGATGCAGTACTTC. Translated: CASSLGSGTGLLMQYF. Filled out from reference TRBV7-8 and TRBJ2-7, the complete variable domain reads GAGVSQSPRYKVAKRGQDVALRCDPISGHVSLFWYQQALGQGPEFLTYFQNEAQLDKSGLPSDRFFAERPEGSVSTLKIQRTQQEDSAVYLCASSLGSGTGLLMQYFGPGTRLTVT.

This clonotype was counted once. The germline gene is not matched at one end of the junction; a read error may be the cause. The chain uses TRBV7-9 and TRBJ2-5; D unclear. CDR1 is SEHNR, CDR2 FQNEAQ, per germline (reference sequence). This CDR3 region has 16 residues. The CDR3, as DNA: TGTGCCAGCAGCCCACCCTTTGGATACCACCAAGAGACCCGGTACTTC. It yields the protein CASSPPFGYHQETRYF.

Comments on this clonotype: This could be a read error, since a much larger clone is one nucleotide away. V is TRBV7-9 and J is TRBJ1-2, with D unresolved. There are 13 residues in the CDR3. The germline V and J ends were trimmed by 0 bases and 8 bases, with 10 bases remaining between them. Germline V gives CDR1 SEHNR, CDR2 FQNEAQ (reference sequence). The CDR3 DNA follows: TGTGCCAGCAGCTTAGCGCAACGACTCGGCTACACCTTC. As protein: CASSLAQRLGYTF. The full variable domain, completed using reference TRBV7-9 and TRBJ1-2, is DTGVSQNPRHKITKRGQNVTFRCDPISEHNRLYWYRQTLGQGPEFLTYFQNEAQLEKSRLLSDRFSAERPKGSFSTLEIQRTEQGDSAMYLCASSLAQRLGYTFGSGTRLTVV.

The sample holds a few counts of this clonotype. CDR3 sequence reads: CASSLGYLAGGPRKLGEQFF. The CDR3 region has the DNA TGTGCCAGCAGCTTAGGGTACCTAGCGGGAGGACCTAGGAAACTGGGTGAGCAGTTCTTC. The gene calls are TRBV7-9 and TRBJ2-1, with TRBD2 matching 11 bases. The trim removed 1 base at V and 9 bases at J, leaving 20 bases unmatched. Germline CDR1 and CDR2: SEHNR and FQNEAQ (reference sequence). The CDR3 spans 20 residues.

The rearrangement links TRBV5-4 to TRBJ2-3, with 7 bases aligning to TRBD2. With V trimmed by 4 bases and J by 2 bases, 13 bases remained unmatched. Germline lookup yields CDR1 SGHNT and CDR2 YYREEE (reference sequence). This CDR3 region has 17 residues. The DNA for the CDR3 is TGTGCCAGCAGCAGGAAAATTAGCGGGTCACCCACAGATACGCAGTATTTT. It yields the protein CASSRKISGSPTDTQYF.

V and J are TRBV6-1 and TRBJ2-3; TRBD1 aligns across 7 bases. Germline V lookup: CDR1 MNHNS, CDR2 SASEGT. J lost 6 bases, V lost 1 base, and 7 bases had no gene match. The CDR3 sequence is 15 residues long. The chain's CDR3 is CASSEGQGGWDTQYF. The CDR3 DNA sequence: TGTGCCAGCAGTGAAGGACAGGGTGGATGGGATACGCAGTATTTT.

This clonotype was counted at least ten times. The gene calls are TRBV30 and TRBJ2-3, with TRBD2 matching over 12 bases. The CDR3 is made up of 16 amino acids. Germline V gene lookup returns CDR1 GTSNPN and CDR2 SVGIG (reference sequence). After removal of 0 bases from V and 3 bases from J, the junction contained 4 bases not matched to a gene. CDR3 sequence reads: CAWSVRLAGVTDTQYF. The CDR3 DNA follows: TGTGCCTGGAGTGTGAGACTAGCGGGAGTGACAGATACGCAGTATTTT.

The sample holds many counts of this clonotype. The rearrangement joins TRBV28 to TRBJ1-5, with TRBD1 as a possible D gene (6 bases). This CDR3 region has 15 residues. CDR1 is MDHEN, CDR2 SYDVKM, per germline. V dropped 3 bases and J dropped 3 bases, with 12 bases sitting between them. The CDR3 sequence is CASSLGGPFNQPQHF. The CDR3 DNA is TGTGCCAGCAGTTTGGGGGGGCCTTTCAATCAGCCCCAGCATTTT.

This clonotype was counted many times. The chain has TRBV20-1 and TRBJ2-7, with D possibly TRBD2 on 6 matching bases. The CDR3 runs 13 residues. Trimming took 3 bases from V and 5 from J, leaving 14 bases between them. The germline V gene has CDR1 DFQATT and CDR2 SNEGSKA (reference sequence). CDR3 in amino acids: CSASGRHFDEQYF. The DNA of the CDR3 is TGCAGTGCTAGCGGGAGACATTTCGACGAGCAGTACTTC.

Turning to this clonotype: A much larger clone differs by one base, so this may be a read error. The chain combines TRBV30 with TRBJ2-5; the match to TRBD1 covers 7 bases. Germline-derived CDR1 and CDR2 are GTSNPN and SVGIG (reference sequence). The junction had 2 bases not matched to a gene; V was cut back by 5 bases and J by 2 bases. This CDR3 spans 12 amino acids. CDR3: CAWGTAQETQYF. In DNA, the CDR3 is TGTGCCTGGGGGACAGCTCAAGAGACCCAGTACTTC.

This clonotype has more than one count but fewer than ten. This chain links TRBV7-9 with TRBJ1-1; unclear D gene. This CDR3 has 14 amino acids. Germline CDR1 is SEHNR and CDR2 is FQNEAQ (reference sequence). Trimming took off 4 bases at V and 1 base at J, with 10 bases between the two ends. The CDR3 loop reads CASSSLIGNTEAFF. The CDR3 DNA reads TGTGCCAGCAGCTCATTAATAGGGAACACTGAAGCTTTCTTT.

In this sample, this clonotype turned up a few times. The gene calls are TRBV2 and TRBJ1-1, with 7 bases matching TRBD1. Germline lookup yields CDR1 SNHLY and CDR2 FYNNEI. The CDR3 spans 15 residues. Trimming took 2 bases from V and 11 from J; bases not matched to a gene: 14. The CDR3 DNA reads as TGTGCCAGCAGTGAAACAGGACAGGTACTTCTAGGGGCTTTCTTT. Translated: CASSETGQVLLGAFF.

Many counts were recorded for this clonotype. The J gene is TRBJ1-2, the V gene TRBV28; the match to TRBD1 covers 7 bases. The V gene end was trimmed by 5 bases and the J gene end by 8 bases; junction bases not matched to a gene: 8. The CDR3 contains 13 residues. Germline CDR1 reads MDHEN; CDR2 reads SYDVKM. The DNA of the CDR3 is TGTGCCAGCAGTCAGCCAGGGGGACCAGGCTACACCTTC. It codes for CASSQPGGPGYTF.

J is TRBJ2-7 and V is TRBV6-1; 8 bases fit TRBD1. V lost 5 bases, J lost 7 bases, and 13 bases stayed unmatched. This CDR3 has 15 residues. Germline V gene sequence: CDR1 MNHNS, CDR2 SASEGT. CDR3 protein: CASSPAGTGPREQYF. Written as DNA, the CDR3 is TGTGCCAGCAGTCCAGCCGGGACAGGCCCGAGGGAGCAGTACTTC.

This clonotype was seen ten or more times. This sequence joins TRBV30 and TRBJ1-4, with 9 bases fitting TRBD1. Germline V CDR1 and CDR2: GTSNPN, SVGIG (reference sequence). V trimming: 5 bases; J trimming: 4 bases; junction bases outside the gene matches: 2. There are 13 residues in the CDR3. CDR3 sequence reads: CAWEGQGNEKLFF. CDR3 in DNA: TGTGCCTGGGAGGGACAGGGTAATGAAAAACTGTTTTTT.

With respect to this clonotype: Compared with germline, one end of the junction differs, possibly owing to a read error. This chain joins TRBV12-3 or TRBV12-4 and TRBJ1-3; possible D gene TRBD1, 5 bases. The CDR3 has 13 amino acids. This chain's CDR3 is CASSLSPRAGRHF. CDR3 DNA sequence: TGTGCCAGCAGTTTAAGTCCGAGGGCAGGGCGGCATTTT.